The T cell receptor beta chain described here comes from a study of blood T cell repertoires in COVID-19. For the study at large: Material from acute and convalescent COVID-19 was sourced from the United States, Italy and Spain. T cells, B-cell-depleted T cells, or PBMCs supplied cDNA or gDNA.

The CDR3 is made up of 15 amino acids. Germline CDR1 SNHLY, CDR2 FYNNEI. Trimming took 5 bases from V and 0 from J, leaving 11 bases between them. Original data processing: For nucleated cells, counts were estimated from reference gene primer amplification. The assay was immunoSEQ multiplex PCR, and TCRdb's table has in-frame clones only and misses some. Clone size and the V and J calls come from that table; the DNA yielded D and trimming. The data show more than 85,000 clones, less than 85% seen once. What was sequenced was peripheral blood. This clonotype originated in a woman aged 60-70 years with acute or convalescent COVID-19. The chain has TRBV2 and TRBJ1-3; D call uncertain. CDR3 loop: CASSRGQSSGNTIYF. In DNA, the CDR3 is TGTGCCAGCAGTCGGGGTCAGAGCTCTGGAAACACCATATATTTT.